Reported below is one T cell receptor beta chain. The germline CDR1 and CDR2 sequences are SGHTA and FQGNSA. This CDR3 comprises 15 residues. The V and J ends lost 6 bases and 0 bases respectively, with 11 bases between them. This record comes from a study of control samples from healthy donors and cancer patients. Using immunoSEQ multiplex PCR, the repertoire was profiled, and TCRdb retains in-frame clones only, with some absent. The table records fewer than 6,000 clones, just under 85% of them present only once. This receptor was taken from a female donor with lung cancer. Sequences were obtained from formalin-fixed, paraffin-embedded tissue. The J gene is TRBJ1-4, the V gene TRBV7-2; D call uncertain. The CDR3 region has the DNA TGTGCCAGCAGTCGTGACGGAGCAACTAATGAAAAACTGTTTTTT. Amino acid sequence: CASSRDGATNEKLFF.